The text below deals with one T cell receptor (beta chain). The record originates from a study of blood T cell repertoires in COVID-19. Study background: The United States, Italy and Spain were the sources of the acute and convalescent COVID-19 samples. PBMCs, B-cell-depleted T cells, or T cells were the source of the cDNA or gDNA that made up the material.

Sequencing used immunoSEQ multiplex PCR; TCRdb keeps in-frame clones, though not all of them. Of around 230,000 clones listed, roughly nine tenths were seen once; the top ten hold 0.65% to 0.85%. The germline V gene has CDR1 MNHEY and CDR2 SVGEGT. V trimming: 5 bases; J trimming: 3 bases; junction bases outside the gene matches: 10. The CDR3 is 15 amino acids. Sequencing input: peripheral blood. This sequence joins TRBV6-2 or TRBV6-3 and TRBJ2-7, with 7 bases fitting TRBD2. This clonotype was obtained from a man in his forties or fifties with acute or convalescent COVID-19. DNA for the CDR3: TGTGCCAGCAGTCGACAGTTAGCGGGCCTCTACGAGCAGTACTTC. Translating it yields CASSRQLAGLYEQYF.